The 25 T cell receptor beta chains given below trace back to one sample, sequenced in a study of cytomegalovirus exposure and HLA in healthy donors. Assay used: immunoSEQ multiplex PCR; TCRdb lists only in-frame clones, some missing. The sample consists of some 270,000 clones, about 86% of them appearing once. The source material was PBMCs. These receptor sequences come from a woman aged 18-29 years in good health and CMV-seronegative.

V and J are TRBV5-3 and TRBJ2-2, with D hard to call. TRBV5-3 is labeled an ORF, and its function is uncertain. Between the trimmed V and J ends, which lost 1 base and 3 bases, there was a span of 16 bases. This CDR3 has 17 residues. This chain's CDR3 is CARSLPSPGTYTGELFF. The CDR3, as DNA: TGTGCCAGAAGCTTGCCATCCCCGGGTACATACACCGGGGAGCTGTTTTTT.

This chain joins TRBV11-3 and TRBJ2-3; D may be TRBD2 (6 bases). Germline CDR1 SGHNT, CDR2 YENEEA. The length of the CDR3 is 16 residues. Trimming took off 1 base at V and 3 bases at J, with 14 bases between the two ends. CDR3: CASSLGWPSETDTQYF. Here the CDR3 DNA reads TGTGCCAGCAGCTTAGGATGGCCTAGCGAAACAGATACGCAGTATTTT.

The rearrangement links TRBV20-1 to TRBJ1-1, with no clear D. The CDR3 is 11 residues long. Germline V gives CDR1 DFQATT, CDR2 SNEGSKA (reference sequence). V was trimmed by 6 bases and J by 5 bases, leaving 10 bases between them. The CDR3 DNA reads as TGCAGTGCCATTGGGGAGACTGAAGCTTTCTTT. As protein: CSAIGETEAFF.

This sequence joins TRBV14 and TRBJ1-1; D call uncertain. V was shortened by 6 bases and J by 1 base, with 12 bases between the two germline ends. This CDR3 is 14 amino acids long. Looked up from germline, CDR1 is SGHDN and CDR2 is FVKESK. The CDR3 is CASSSVAGNTEAFF. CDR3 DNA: TGTGCCAGCAGTTCGGTGGCGGGGAACACTGAAGCTTTCTTT.

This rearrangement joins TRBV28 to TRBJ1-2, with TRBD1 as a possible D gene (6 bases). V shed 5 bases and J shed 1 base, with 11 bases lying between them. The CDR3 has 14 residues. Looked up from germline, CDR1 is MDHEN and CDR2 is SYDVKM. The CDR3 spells CASSLDRFNYGYTF. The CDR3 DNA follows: TGTGCCAGCAGTCTTGACAGGTTTAACTATGGCTACACCTTC.

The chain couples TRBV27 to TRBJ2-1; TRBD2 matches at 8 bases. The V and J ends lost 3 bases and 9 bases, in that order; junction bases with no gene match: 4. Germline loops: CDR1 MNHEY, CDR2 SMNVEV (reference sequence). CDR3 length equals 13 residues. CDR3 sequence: CASSLKRELEQFF. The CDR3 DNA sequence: TGTGCCAGCAGTTTGAAGCGGGAGCTTGAGCAGTTCTTC.

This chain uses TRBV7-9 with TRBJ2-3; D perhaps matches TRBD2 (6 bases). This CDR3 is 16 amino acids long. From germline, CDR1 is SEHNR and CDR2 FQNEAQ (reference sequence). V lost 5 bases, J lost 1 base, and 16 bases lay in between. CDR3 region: CASSGGERSRTDTQYF. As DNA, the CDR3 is TGTGCCAGCAGCGGCGGGGAGAGGTCTCGCACAGATACGCAGTATTTT.

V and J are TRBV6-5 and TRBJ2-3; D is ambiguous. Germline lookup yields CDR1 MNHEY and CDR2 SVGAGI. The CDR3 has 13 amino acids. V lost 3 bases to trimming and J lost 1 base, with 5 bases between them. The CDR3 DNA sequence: TGTGCCAGCAGTTATTCGGGCACAGATACGCAGTATTTT. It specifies CASSYSGTDTQYF.

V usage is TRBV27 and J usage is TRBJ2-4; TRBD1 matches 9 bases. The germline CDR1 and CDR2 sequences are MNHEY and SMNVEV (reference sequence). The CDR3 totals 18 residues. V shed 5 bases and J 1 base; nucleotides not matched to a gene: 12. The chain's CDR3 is CASSLSPGTGMAKNIQYF. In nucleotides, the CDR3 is TGTGCCAGCAGTCTTAGCCCCGGGACAGGGATGGCCAAAAACATTCAGTACTTC.

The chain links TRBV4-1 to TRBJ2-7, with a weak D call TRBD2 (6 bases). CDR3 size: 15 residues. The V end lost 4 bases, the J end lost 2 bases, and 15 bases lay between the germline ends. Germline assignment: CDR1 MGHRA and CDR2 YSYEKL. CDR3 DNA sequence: TGCGCCAGCAGCCTCGTGGTAGCGGCTCCCTACGAGCAGTACTTC. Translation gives CASSLVVAAPYEQYF.

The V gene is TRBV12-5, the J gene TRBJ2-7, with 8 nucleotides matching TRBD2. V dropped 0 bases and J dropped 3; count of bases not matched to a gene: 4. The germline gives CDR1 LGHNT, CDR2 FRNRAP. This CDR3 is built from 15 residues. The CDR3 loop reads CASGLVTGGGYEQYF. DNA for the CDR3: TGTGCTAGTGGTTTGGTGACCGGGGGGGGCTACGAGCAGTACTTC.

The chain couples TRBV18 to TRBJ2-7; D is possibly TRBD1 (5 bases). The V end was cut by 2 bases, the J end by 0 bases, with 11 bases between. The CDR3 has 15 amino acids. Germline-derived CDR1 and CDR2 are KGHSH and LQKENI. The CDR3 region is CASSPLDISSYEQYF. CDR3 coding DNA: TGTGCCAGCTCACCATTGGACATCTCCTCCTACGAGCAGTACTTC.

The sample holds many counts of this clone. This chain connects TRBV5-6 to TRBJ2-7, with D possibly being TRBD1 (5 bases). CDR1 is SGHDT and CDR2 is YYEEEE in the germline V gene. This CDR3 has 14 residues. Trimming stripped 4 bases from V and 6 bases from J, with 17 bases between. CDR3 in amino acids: CASSPRGSGSEQYF. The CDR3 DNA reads TGTGCCAGCAGCCCCCGCGGCTCAGGGTCCGAGCAGTACTTC.

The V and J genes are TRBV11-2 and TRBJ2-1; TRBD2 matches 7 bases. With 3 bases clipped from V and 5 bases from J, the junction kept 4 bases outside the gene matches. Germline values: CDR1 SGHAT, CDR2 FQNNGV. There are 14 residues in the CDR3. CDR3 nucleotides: TGTGCCAGCAGCTTTGCGGGAGATAACAATGAGCAGTTCTTC. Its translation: CASSFAGDNNEQFF. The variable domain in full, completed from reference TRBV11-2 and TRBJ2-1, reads EAGVAQSPRYKIIEKRQSVAFWCNPISGHATLYWYQQILGQGPKLLIQFQNNGVVDDSQLPKDRFSAERLKGVDSTLKIQPAKLEDSAVYLCASSFAGDNNEQFFGPGTRLTVL.

CDR3 loop: CASLDRETVGANVLTF. In nucleotides, the CDR3 is TGTGCCAGCCTAGACAGGGAGACAGTGGGGGCCAACGTCCTGACTTTC. This sequence joins TRBV28 and TRBJ2-6, with 7 nucleotides matching TRBD1. The CDR3 is made up of 16 amino acids. Germline values: CDR1 MDHEN, CDR2 SYDVKM. V lost 8 bases, J lost 4 bases, and 11 bases stayed unmatched.

The CDR3 coding sequence is TGTGCCAGCAGTTTCGTAGCGGGAGCCTACGAGCAGTACTTC. Protein: CASSFVAGAYEQYF. V usage is TRBV27 and J usage is TRBJ2-7; 9 bases line up with TRBD2. V lost 3 bases and J lost 2; bases outside the gene matches: 2. The CDR3 length is 14 residues. The V gene's germline CDR1 is MNHEY and CDR2 SMNVEV (reference sequence).

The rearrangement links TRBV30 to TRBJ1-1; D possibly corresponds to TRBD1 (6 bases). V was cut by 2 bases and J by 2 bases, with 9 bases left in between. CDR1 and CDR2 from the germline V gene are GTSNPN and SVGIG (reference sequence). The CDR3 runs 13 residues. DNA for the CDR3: TGTGCCTGGAGTTTCAGGGGCAACACTGAAGCTTTCTTT. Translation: CAWSFRGNTEAFF.

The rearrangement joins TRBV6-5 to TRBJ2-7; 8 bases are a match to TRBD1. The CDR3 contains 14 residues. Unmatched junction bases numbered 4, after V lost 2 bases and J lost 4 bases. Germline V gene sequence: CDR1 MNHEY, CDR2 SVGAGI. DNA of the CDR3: TGTGCCAGCAGTTACGATACAGGGGGATACGAGCAGTACTTC. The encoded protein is CASSYDTGGYEQYF.

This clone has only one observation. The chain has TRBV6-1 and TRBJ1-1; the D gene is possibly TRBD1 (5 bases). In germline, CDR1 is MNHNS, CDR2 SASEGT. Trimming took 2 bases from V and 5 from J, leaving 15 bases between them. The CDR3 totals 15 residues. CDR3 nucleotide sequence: TGTGCCAGCAGTGAATTGGGGGGAAGGGTGACTGAAGCTTTCTTT. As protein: CASSELGGRVTEAFF.

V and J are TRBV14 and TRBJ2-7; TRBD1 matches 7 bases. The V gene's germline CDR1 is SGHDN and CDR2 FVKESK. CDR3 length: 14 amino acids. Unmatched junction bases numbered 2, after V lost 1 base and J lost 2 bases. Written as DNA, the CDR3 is TGTGCCAGCAGCCAAGGGACAGGAGCCTACGAGCAGTACTTC. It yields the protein CASSQGTGAYEQYF.

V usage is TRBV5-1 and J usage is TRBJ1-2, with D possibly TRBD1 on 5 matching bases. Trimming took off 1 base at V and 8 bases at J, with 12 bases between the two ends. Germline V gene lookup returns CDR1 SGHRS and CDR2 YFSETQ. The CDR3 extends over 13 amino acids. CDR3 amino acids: CASSLLRGRGYTF. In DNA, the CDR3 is TGCGCCAGCAGCTTGCTTAGGGGTCGAGGCTACACCTTC.

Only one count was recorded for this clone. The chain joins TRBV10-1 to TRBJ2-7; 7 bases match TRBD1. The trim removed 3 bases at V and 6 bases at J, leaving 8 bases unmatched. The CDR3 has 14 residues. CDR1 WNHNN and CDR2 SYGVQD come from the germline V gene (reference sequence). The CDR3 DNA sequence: TGCGCCAGCAGTGACGGGACAGCTACTATCGAGCAGTACTTC. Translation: CASSDGTATIEQYF.

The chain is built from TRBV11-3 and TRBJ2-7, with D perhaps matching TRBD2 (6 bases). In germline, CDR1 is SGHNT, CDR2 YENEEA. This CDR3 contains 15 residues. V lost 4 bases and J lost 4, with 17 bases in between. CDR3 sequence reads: CASSYYGGEGYEQYF. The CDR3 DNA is TGTGCCAGCAGCTACTACGGCGGGGAAGGGTACGAGCAGTACTTC.

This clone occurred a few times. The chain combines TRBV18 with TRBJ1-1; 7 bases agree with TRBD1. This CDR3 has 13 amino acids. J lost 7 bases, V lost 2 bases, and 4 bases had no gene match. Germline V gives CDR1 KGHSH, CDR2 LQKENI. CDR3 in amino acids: CASSPRGLGEAFF. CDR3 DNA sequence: TGTGCCAGCTCACCAAGGGGGCTTGGTGAAGCTTTCTTT.

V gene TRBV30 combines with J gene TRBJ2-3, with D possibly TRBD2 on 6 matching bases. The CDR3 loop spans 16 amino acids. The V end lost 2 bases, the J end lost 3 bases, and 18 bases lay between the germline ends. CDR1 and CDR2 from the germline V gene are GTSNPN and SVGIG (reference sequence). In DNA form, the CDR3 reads TGTGCCTGGAGTCCGGGACTCCCTTTAAGGACAGATACGCAGTATTTT. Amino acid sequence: CAWSPGLPLRTDTQYF.